This entry describes one TCR beta chain. Antigen specificity is unknown. Researchers ran the PCR with 60 Vbeta and 13 Jbeta primers. Profiled with immunoSEQ multiplex PCR; TCRdb holds only in-frame clones, not every one. Counted here are around 190,000 clones, roughly four fifths occurring once; the ten biggest clones make up less than 4%. The CDR3 runs to 15 residues. V was pared by 4 bases and J by 4 bases, with 2 bases of the junction left unmatched. Germline CDR1 is PRHDT and CDR2 is FYEKMQ (reference sequence). These data are taken from a study of cytomegalovirus exposure and HLA in healthy donors. Study-level points and caveats: Later analysis showed TCR association rates varying by HLA locus, highest for DRB1 and lowest for HLA-C.

Material: PBMCs. The chain links TRBV13 to TRBJ2-7, with 15 bases aligning to TRBD2. This TCR was sampled from a woman aged 25 to 39 in good health and CMV-seropositive. The CDR3 nucleotides are TGTGCCAGCAGCTGGACTAGCGGGAGGGTTTACGAGCAGTACTTC. Encoded protein: CASSWTSGRVYEQYF.